This TCR beta chain originates from a study of Graves' ophthalmopathy and Graves' hyperthyroidism. Study findings and constraints: Most thyroid clonotypes with frequency above 0.001 were detected in blood too. Sensitivity of around 85% and specificity of around 80% were achieved when a 13-signature model separated ophthalmopathy from stable hyperthyroidism.

RNA transcripts yielded amplified TCR beta CDR3 regions. An opening RT-PCR round employed HTBI primers and preceded a second-round multiplex PCR. TCRdb redid the calling of the multiplex PCR reads with MiXCR, one entry per CDR3 protein. The profile shows approximately 330,000 distinct CDR3 sequences, roughly 17% of them singletons. This clonotype was counted at least ten times. Its antigen is unidentified. In germline, CDR1 is MNHEY, CDR2 SVGEGT. Trimming took off 2 bases at V and 3 bases at J, with 7 bases between the two ends. This CDR3 region has 14 residues. This clonotype was sampled from an adult man with Graves' ophthalmopathy. The sample taken for sequencing was peripheral blood. The genes are TRBV6-2 or TRBV6-3 and TRBJ2-2; no reliable D call. CDR3 sequence: CASSYVRHTGELFF. The CDR3 nucleotides are TGTGCCAGCAGTTACGTGCGGCACACCGGGGAGCTGTTTTTT.